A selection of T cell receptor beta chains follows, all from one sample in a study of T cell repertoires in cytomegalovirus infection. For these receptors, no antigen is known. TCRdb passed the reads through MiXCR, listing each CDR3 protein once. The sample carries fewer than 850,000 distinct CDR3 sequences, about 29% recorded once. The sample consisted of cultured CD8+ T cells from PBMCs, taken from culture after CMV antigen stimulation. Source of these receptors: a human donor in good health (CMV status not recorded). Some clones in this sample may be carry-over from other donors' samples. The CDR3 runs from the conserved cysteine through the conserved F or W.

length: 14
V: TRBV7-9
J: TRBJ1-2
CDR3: CASSLVLGQLGYTF

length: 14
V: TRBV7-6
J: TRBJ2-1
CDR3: CASSFRQGGHEQFF

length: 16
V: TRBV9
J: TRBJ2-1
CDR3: CASSVDQVGIYNEQFF

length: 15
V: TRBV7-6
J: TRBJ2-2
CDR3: CASRHDRGNTGELFF

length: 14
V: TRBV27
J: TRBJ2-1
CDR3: CASSLRDTYNEQFF

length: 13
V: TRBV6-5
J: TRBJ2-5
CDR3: CASSPHTYKTQYF

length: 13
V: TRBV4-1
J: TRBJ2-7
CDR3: CASSHVGDYEQYF

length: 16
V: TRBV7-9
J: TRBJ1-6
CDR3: CASSLPPGQNNSPLHF

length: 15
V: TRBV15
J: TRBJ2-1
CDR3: CATSGDLTRHNEQFF

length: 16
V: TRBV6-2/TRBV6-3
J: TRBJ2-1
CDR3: CASKRLAGASYNEQFF

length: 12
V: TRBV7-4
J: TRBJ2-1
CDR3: CASSLGRRGQFF

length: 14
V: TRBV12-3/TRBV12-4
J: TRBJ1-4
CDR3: CANSWDGTNEKLFF

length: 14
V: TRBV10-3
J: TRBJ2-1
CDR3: CAISESDRVDEQFF

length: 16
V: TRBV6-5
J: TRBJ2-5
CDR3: CASSYPPGQARRTQYF

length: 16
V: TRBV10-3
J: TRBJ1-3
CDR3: CAISGGGQGYGNTIYF

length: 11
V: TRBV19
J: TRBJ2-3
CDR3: CATGAGDTQYF

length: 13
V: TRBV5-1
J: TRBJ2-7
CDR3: CASSGSGSYEQYF

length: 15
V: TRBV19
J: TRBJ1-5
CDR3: CASSMEDLKGQPQHF

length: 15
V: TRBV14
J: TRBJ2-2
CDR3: CASSLSLGFTGELFF

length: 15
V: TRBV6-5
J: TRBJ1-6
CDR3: CASSSQDSLNSPLHF

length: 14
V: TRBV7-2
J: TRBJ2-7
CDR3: CASSLGASNYEQYF

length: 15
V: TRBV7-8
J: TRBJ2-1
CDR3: CASSPRTGTYNEQFF

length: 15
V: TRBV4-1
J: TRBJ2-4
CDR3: CASSQELAGRNIQYF

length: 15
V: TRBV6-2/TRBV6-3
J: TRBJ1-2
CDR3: CASSYSTGFNYGYTF

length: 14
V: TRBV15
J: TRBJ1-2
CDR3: CATSRGAGGYGYTF

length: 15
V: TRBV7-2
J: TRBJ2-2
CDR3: CASSPGTSGTGELFF

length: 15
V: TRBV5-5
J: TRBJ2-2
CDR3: CASSPPTGNTGELFF

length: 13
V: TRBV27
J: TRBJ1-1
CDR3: CASSTNTNTEAFF

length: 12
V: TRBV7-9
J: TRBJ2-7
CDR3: CASSLARTEQYF

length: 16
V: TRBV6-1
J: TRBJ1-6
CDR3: CASREPGTSYNSPLHF

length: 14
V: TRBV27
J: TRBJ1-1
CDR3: CASSSLGENTEAFF

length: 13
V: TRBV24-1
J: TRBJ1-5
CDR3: CATSDREGQPQHF

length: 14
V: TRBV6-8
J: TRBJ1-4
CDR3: CASSYSIQNEKLFF

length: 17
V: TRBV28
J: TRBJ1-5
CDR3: CASRQGGVGSGVQPQHF

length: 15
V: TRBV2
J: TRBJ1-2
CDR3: CASSMQGAQNYGYTF

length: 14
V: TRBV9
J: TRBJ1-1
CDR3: CASSAGQGEAEAFF

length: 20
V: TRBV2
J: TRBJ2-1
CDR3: CASNLGVTGGPPSSYNEQFF

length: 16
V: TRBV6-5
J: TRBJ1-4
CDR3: CASSLGRYSLDEKLFF

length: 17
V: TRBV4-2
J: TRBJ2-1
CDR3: CASSQEAVGGFDNEQFF

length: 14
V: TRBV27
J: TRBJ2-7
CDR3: CASSEGQGGYEQYF

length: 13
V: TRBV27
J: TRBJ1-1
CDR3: CASAKSPLTEAFF